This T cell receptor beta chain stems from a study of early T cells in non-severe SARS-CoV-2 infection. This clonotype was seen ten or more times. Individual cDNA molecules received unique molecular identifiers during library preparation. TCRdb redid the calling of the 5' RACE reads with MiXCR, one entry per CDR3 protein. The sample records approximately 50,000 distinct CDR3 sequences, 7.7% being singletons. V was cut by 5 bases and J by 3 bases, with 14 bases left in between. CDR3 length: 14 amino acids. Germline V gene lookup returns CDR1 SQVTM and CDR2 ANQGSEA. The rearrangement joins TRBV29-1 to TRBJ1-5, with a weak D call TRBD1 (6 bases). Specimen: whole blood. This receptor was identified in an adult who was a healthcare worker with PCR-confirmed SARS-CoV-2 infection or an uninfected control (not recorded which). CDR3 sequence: CSVSSGGPNQPQHF. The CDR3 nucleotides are TGCAGCGTTTCTTCGGGGGGCCCCAATCAGCCCCAGCATTTT.